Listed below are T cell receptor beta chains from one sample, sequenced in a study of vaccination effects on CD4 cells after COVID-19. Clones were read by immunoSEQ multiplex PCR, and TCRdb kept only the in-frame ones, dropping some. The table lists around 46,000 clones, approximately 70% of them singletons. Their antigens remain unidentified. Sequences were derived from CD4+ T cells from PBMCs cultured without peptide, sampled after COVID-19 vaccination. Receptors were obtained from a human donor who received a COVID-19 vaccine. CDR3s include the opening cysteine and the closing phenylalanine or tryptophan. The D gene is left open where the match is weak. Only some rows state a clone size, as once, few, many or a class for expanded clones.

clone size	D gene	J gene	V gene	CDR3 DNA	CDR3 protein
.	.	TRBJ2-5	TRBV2	TGTGCCAGCAGTACAGGGTTACGGGAGACCCAGTACTTC	CASSTGLRETQYF
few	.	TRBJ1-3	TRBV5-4	TGTGCCAGCAGCCCAAACAGGGTAGGAGGAAACACCATATATTTT	CASSPNRVGGNTIYF
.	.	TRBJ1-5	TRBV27	TGTGCCAGCAGCACAGAGGGGGTTGGCAATCAGCCCCAGCATTTT	CASSTEGVGNQPQHF
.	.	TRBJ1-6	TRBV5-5	TGTGCCAGCAGCTTGATAGGGAAGAATTCACCCCTCCACTTT	CASSLIGKNSPLHF
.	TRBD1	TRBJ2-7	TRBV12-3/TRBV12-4	TGTGCCAGCAGTCGGGACAGGGTAGGAGAGCAGTACTTC	CASSRDRVGEQYF
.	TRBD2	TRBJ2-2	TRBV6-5	TGTGCCAGCAGTTACGGCGGGGGGAACACCGGGGAGCTGTTTTTT	CASSYGGGNTGELFF
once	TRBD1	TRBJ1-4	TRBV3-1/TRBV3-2	TGTGCCAGCAGCCAACAGACAGGGAATGAAAAACTGTTTTTT	CASSQQTGNEKLFF
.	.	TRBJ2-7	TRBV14	TGTGCCAGCAGCCAAGGGTATGGTCAGGGGTCCTCCTACGAGCAGTACTTC	CASSQGYGQGSSYEQYF
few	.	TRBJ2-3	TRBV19	TGTGCCAGTAGTATATCTCAGTCTCTTAGTGCGCAGTATTTT	CASSISQSLSAQYF
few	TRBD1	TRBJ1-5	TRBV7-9	TGTGCCAGCAGCTTGAGTCTCCGAGACAGGGGATTTCAGCCCCAGCATTTT	CASSLSLRDRGFQPQHF
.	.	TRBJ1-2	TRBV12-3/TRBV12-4	TGTGCCAGCGAGGGGTCCTATGGCTACACCTTC	CASEGSYGYTF
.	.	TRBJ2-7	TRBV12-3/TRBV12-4	TGTGCCAGCCTTTCGGGGAGCAACTACGAGCAGTACTTC	CASLSGSNYEQYF
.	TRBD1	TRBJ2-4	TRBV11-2	TGTGCCAGCAGCTTAGATCAACCTCGGACAGGTGCGGACATTCAGTACTTC	CASSLDQPRTGADIQYF
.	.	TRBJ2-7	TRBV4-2	TGTGCCAGCAGCCAGGACACTAGTCCCCTAATCTACGAGCAGTACTTC	CASSQDTSPLIYEQYF
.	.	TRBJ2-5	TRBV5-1	TGCGCCAGCAGCTTGGAATTTCGGCAGGGGACGGAGACCCAGTACTTC	CASSLEFRQGTETQYF
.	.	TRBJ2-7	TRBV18	TGTGCCAGCTCTCCTGGCTTGGGTCGCTACGAGCAGTACTTC	CASSPGLGRYEQYF
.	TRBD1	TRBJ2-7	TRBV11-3	TGTGCCAGCAGCTTAGCGTCCGGGACAGGTGTCTACGAGCAGTACTTC	CASSLASGTGVYEQYF
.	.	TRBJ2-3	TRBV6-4	TGTGCCAGCAGTGCCGAAAGAGGGGATACGCAGTATTTT	CASSAERGDTQYF
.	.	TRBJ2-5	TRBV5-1	TGCGCCAGCAGCTTGGGGTCGCAGGGCAAAGAGACCCAGTACTTC	CASSLGSQGKETQYF
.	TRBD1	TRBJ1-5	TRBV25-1	TGTGCCAGCAGTGAAGGGGGGACAGGTCACCAGCCCCAGCATTTT	CASSEGGTGHQPQHF
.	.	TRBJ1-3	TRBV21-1	TGTGCCAGCAGCAAAACTGGGAGGGGCGTACGCTCTGGAAACACCATATATTTT	CASSKTGRGVRSGNTIYF
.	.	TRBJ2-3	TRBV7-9	TGTGCCAGCAGCTTAGCGTTAGGGGTGACATATACGCAGTATTTT	CASSLALGVTYTQYF
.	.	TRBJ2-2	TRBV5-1	TGCGCCAGGACGGATTCCGGGGAGCTGTTTTTT	CARTDSGELFF
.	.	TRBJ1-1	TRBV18	TGTGCCAGCTCACCCCAGGGGACCCACACTGAAGCTTTCTTT	CASSPQGTHTEAFF
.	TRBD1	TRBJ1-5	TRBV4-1	TGCGCCAGCAGCCAAGGTCAGGGGGATCGGCAGCCCCAGCATTTT	CASSQGQGDRQPQHF
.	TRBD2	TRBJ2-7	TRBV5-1	TGCGCCAGCAGCTTGACTAGCGGGGGATACTACGAGCAGTACTTC	CASSLTSGGYYEQYF
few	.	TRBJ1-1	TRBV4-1	TGCGCCAGCAGCCAAATGATAGGCAGGATTAACACTGAAGCTTTCTTT	CASSQMIGRINTEAFF
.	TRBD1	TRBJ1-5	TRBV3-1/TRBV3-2	TGTGCCAGCAGCCAGTCCGGGACAGTACGAAGCAATCAGCCCCAGCATTTT	CASSQSGTVRSNQPQHF
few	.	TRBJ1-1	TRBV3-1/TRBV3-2	TGTGCCAGCAGGCCGATGAACACTGAAGCTTTCTTT	CASRPMNTEAFF
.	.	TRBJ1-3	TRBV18	TGTGCCAGCTCAAGCCAGACGTCAATCTCTGGAAACACCATATATTTT	CASSSQTSISGNTIYF
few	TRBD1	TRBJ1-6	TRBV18	TGTGCCAGCTCACCACTAGGACAGGGGATCGATTCACCCCTCCACTTT	CASSPLGQGIDSPLHF
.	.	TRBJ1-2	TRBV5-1	TGCGCCAGCAGCTTGGTCCCGGACATAGTTTCAGCTAACTATGGCTACACCTTC	CASSLVPDIVSANYGYTF
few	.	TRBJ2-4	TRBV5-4	TGTGCCAGCAGCTTGTACGGGGAAAACATTCAGTACTTC	CASSLYGENIQYF
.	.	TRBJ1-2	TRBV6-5	TGTGCCAGCAGTTTCCCCGGGAACTATGGCTACACCTTC	CASSFPGNYGYTF
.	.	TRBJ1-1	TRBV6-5	TGTGCCAGCACCCTAGCCCTGAACACTGAAGCTTTCTTT	CASTLALNTEAFF
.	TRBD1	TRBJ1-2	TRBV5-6	TGTGCCAGCAGCCGACGGGGGGCAGGGGGAAACTATGGCTACACCTTC	CASSRRGAGGNYGYTF
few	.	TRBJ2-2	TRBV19	TGTGCCAGTAGTATAACTGTCTCGAACACCGGGGAGCTGTTTTTT	CASSITVSNTGELFF
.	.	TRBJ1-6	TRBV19	TGTGCCAGTAGTACACCAGGAGTAGATAATTCACCCCTCCACTTT	CASSTPGVDNSPLHF
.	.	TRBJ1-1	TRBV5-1	TGCGCCAGCAGCTTGGGGCCAGCTTCGAACACTGAAGCTTTCTTT	CASSLGPASNTEAFF
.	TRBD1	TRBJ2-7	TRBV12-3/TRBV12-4	TGTGCCAGCAGCCGAGGACAGGGCTACGAGCAGTACTTC	CASSRGQGYEQYF
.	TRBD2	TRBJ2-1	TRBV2	TGTGCCAGCCGCTGGGACTACACCTACAATGAGCAGTTCTTC	CASRWDYTYNEQFF
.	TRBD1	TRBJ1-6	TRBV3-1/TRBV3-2	TGTGCCAGCAGCCGAAAATCGGGGGTGGGGACAGGGTTGAGCTCCTATAATTCACCCCTCCACTTT	CASSRKSGVGTGLSSYNSPLHF
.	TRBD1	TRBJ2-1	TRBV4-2	TGTGCCAGCAGCCGTGGACAGGGGGCCACCTACAATGAGCAGTTCTTC	CASSRGQGATYNEQFF
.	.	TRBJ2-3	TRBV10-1	TGCGCCAGCAGTGAGTCGATAGGCGGGAGCACAGATACGCAGTATTTT	CASSESIGGSTDTQYF
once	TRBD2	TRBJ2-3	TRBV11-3	TGTGCCAGCAGCTTAGGCGGGAGGGCCACAGATACGCAGTATTTT	CASSLGGRATDTQYF
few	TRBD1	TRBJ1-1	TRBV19	TGTGCCAGTATTCTGACAGGGTCTTTCACTGAAGCTTTCTTT	CASILTGSFTEAFF
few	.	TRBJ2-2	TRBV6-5	TGTGCCAGCAGTTACCCCAGACCGGGGGAGCTGTTTTTT	CASSYPRPGELFF
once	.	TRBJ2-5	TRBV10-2	TGCGCCAGCAGTGAGTGGAGTGGTGGGGTAAGAGAGACCCAGTACTTC	CASSEWSGGVRETQYF
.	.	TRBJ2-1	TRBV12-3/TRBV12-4	TGTGCCAGCACCCAACTAGTGAATGAGCAGTTCTTC	CASTQLVNEQFF
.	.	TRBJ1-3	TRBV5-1	TGCGCCAGCAGCTCCGGGGGTCCCGGAAACACCATATATTTT	CASSSGGPGNTIYF
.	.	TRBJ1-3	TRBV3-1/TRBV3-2	TGTGCCAGCAGCCAAGACCCCGGACAAGCCTCTGGAAACACCATATATTTT	CASSQDPGQASGNTIYF
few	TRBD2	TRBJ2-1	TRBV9	TGTGCCAGCGGGAGGGGAAGCTCCTACAATGAGCAGTTCTTC	CASGRGSSYNEQFF
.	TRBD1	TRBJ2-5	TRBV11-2	TGTGCCAGCAGCTTACACAGGGGGCGCGGGGGACAAGAGACCCAGTACTTC	CASSLHRGRGGQETQYF